This T cell receptor (beta chain) was recorded in a study of beta chain features in type 1 diabetes. Study observations and caveats: TCRB CDR3 length was moderately but significantly reduced in all four CD4+ subsets of Type 1 diabetes patients.

From germline, CDR1 is SGHRS and CDR2 YFSETQ. V was pared by 4 bases and J by 6 bases, with 16 bases of the junction left unmatched. The length of the CDR3 is 16 residues. cDNA synthesis used the whole RNA isolate, giving expressed TCRB sequences. Approximately 3.6 million reads per sample on average were obtained from naive, central memory and regulatory T cell samples. Sequencing used immunoSEQ multiplex PCR; TCRdb keeps in-frame clones, though not all of them. The data contain more than 300,000 clones, 10% to 15% of them singletons. Points on this clone: Its antigen is currently unknown.

Each population that was sorted was more than 98% pure. V and J are TRBV5-1 and TRBJ2-7; 7 bases align to TRBD2. Material for sequencing was naive CD4+ T cells from blood. This TCR was recovered from a woman between 18 and 29 years old with type 1 diabetes. The CDR3 loop reads CASSPTGAGEDPEQYF. The CDR3 DNA is TGCGCCAGCAGCCCGACCGGGGCGGGAGAGGATCCCGAGCAGTACTTC.